Sequencing of this TCR beta chain was carried out in a study of cytomegalovirus exposure and HLA in healthy donors. Study-wide results and caveats: Later on, analysis showed that most CMV-associated TCR beta chains appeared to be HLA-restricted.

The CDR3 is 15 residues long. From germline, CDR1 is SGHRS and CDR2 YFSETQ. V dropped 2 bases and J dropped 7; count of bases not matched to a gene: 6. About this clone itself: Its antigen is not known.

The study ran its PCR with 60 Vbeta and 13 Jbeta primers. TCRdb's table, derived via immunoSEQ multiplex PCR, lists solely in-frame clones and lacks some. Reported are 150,000 or so clones; the ten largest clones contain around 1.6%. V and J are TRBV5-1 and TRBJ2-2; 9 bases line up with TRBD2. This clonotype originated in a woman between 50 and 59 years old in good health and CMV-seronegative. Sequencing input: PBMCs. In DNA, the CDR3 is TGCGCCAGCAGCTTCGGCGGGGGGGCAAGCGGGGAGCTGTTTTTT. Its translation is CASSFGGGASGELFF.